The rows below give T cell receptor beta chains drawn from one sample of a study of memory CD4+ T cells and cytomegalovirus serostatus. Data came from immunoSEQ multiplex PCR; TCRdb stores just in-frame clones and leaves some out. Here the sample spans approximately 88,000 clones, about four fifths being singletons. Sequenced input: memory CD4+ T cells from blood. Receptors were obtained from an adult in good health and CMV-seropositive. Each CDR3 is given with its conserved first and last residue. D genes are given only for firm matches. A row's size may be missing; if present it is once, few, many or a size class.

CDR3 DNA: TGCAGCGTTGGGGGAACAGGGGGCGGAACAGATACGCAGTATTTT; CDR3 protein: CSVGGTGGGTDTQYF; V gene: TRBV29-1; J gene: TRBJ2-3; D gene: TRBD1; clone size: once
CDR3 DNA: TGTGCCTGGAAAGCGGACTCTAGGGCCTATAATTCACCCCTCCACTTT; CDR3 protein: CAWKADSRAYNSPLHF; V gene: TRBV30; J gene: TRBJ1-6; D gene: NA; clone size: once
CDR3 DNA: TGTGCCATCAGACCCGGGGGTGACGGTCAGCCCCAGCATTTT; CDR3 protein: CAIRPGGDGQPQHF; V gene: TRBV10-3; J gene: TRBJ1-5; D gene: NA; clone size: NA
CDR3 DNA: TGTGCCAGCAGCTCCTCTAGCGGGTATTACAATGAGCAGTTCTTC; CDR3 protein: CASSSSSGYYNEQFF; V gene: TRBV7-3; J gene: TRBJ2-1; D gene: TRBD2; clone size: NA
CDR3 DNA: TGTGCCAGCAGCTTAGCCACAAAACAGCCCCAGCATTTT; CDR3 protein: CASSLATKQPQHF; V gene: TRBV7-2; J gene: TRBJ1-5; D gene: NA; clone size: once
CDR3 DNA: TGTGCCAGCAAGGGGGACGCGACGAATCAGCCCCAGCATTTT; CDR3 protein: CASKGDATNQPQHF; V gene: TRBV2; J gene: TRBJ1-5; D gene: NA; clone size: NA
CDR3 DNA: TGTGCCTGGAAGGGACAGAATTCCTACGAGCAGTACTTC; CDR3 protein: CAWKGQNSYEQYF; V gene: TRBV30; J gene: TRBJ2-7; D gene: TRBD1; clone size: NA
CDR3 DNA: TGTGCCAGTTCTAACTTTGGAAACACCATATATTTT; CDR3 protein: CASSNFGNTIYF; V gene: TRBV19; J gene: TRBJ1-3; D gene: NA; clone size: once
CDR3 DNA: TGTGCCAGCAGCGGAGGGAACTCTGGAAACACCATATATTTT; CDR3 protein: CASSGGNSGNTIYF; V gene: TRBV5-6; J gene: TRBJ1-3; D gene: NA; clone size: NA
CDR3 DNA: TGTGCCAGCAGCTGGAGGGGTGCAGATACGCAGTATTTT; CDR3 protein: CASSWRGADTQYF; V gene: TRBV7-2; J gene: TRBJ2-3; D gene: NA; clone size: NA
CDR3 DNA: TGTGCCAGCAGTGGACAAGAGACCCAGTACTTC; CDR3 protein: CASSGQETQYF; V gene: TRBV2; J gene: TRBJ2-5; D gene: NA; clone size: few
CDR3 DNA: TGTGCCAGCAGTTTCAGGGGCACTGGGGCCAACGTCCTGACTTTC; CDR3 protein: CASSFRGTGANVLTF; V gene: TRBV28; J gene: TRBJ2-6; D gene: NA; clone size: NA
CDR3 DNA: TGCGCCAGCAGCTTGGCAGGGTCTGGTAGCACAGATACGCAGTATTTT; CDR3 protein: CASSLAGSGSTDTQYF; V gene: TRBV5-1; J gene: TRBJ2-3; D gene: NA; clone size: NA
CDR3 DNA: TGTGCCAGCAGCCCAGACCGGGTGAGCACTGAAGCTTTCTTT; CDR3 protein: CASSPDRVSTEAFF; V gene: TRBV11-1; J gene: TRBJ1-1; D gene: NA; clone size: NA
CDR3 DNA: TGTGCCAGCTCACCACCGGGCTCCTACGAGCAGTACTTC; CDR3 protein: CASSPPGSYEQYF; V gene: TRBV18; J gene: TRBJ2-7; D gene: NA; clone size: few
CDR3 DNA: TGCGCCAGCAGCCCGGGACTAGCGGGAAGTCTCACAGATACGCAGTATTTT; CDR3 protein: CASSPGLAGSLTDTQYF; V gene: TRBV5-1; J gene: TRBJ2-3; D gene: TRBD2; clone size: once
CDR3 DNA: TGTGCCAGCAGCGCCATATCTGGGAATTATGGCTACGAGCAGTACTTC; CDR3 protein: CASSAISGNYGYEQYF; V gene: TRBV27; J gene: TRBJ2-7; D gene: NA; clone size: NA
CDR3 DNA: TGCGCCAGCAGCCCCCCTCAGGGGGCAGGTGGCTACACCTTC; CDR3 protein: CASSPPQGAGGYTF; V gene: TRBV10-2; J gene: TRBJ1-2; D gene: TRBD1; clone size: NA
CDR3 DNA: TGTGCCAGCAGCCAAGATCTGCCAGCGGGAGGGGACACCGGGGAGCTGTTTTTT; CDR3 protein: CASSQDLPAGGDTGELFF; V gene: TRBV4-2; J gene: TRBJ2-2; D gene: TRBD2; clone size: NA
CDR3 DNA: TGTGCCAGCAGTCCCTTAGCGGGAGGGTCAGATACGCAGTATTTT; CDR3 protein: CASSPLAGGSDTQYF; V gene: TRBV5-6; J gene: TRBJ2-3; D gene: TRBD2; clone size: NA
CDR3 DNA: TGTGCCAGCAGTTCCCACGGACTGGGTTCGCACACTGAAGCTTTCTTT; CDR3 protein: CASSSHGLGSHTEAFF; V gene: TRBV28; J gene: TRBJ1-1; D gene: NA; clone size: NA
CDR3 DNA: TGTGCCAGCAGCTCAGGGACGGGTTCTAACTATGGCTACACCTTC; CDR3 protein: CASSSGTGSNYGYTF; V gene: TRBV7-4; J gene: TRBJ1-2; D gene: NA; clone size: NA
CDR3 DNA: TGTGCCAGCCTCCGGGAGATCTACAATGAGCAGTTCTTC; CDR3 protein: CASLREIYNEQFF; V gene: TRBV2; J gene: TRBJ2-1; D gene: NA; clone size: few
CDR3 DNA: TGTGCCAGCTCACCACGAACAGGGGGCTTTACTGAAGCTTTCTTT; CDR3 protein: CASSPRTGGFTEAFF; V gene: TRBV18; J gene: TRBJ1-1; D gene: TRBD1; clone size: NA
CDR3 DNA: TGCACCAGCAGCCAATTTCAGGGACTAGCGGGACCAGCGGTAGCCAAAAACATTCAGTACTTC; CDR3 protein: CTSSQFQGLAGPAVAKNIQYF; V gene: TRBV1; J gene: TRBJ2-4; D gene: NA; clone size: NA
CDR3 DNA: TGTGCCTGGAGTGTCGTTGCGGGAGGGGCAGATACGCAGTATTTT; CDR3 protein: CAWSVVAGGADTQYF; V gene: TRBV30; J gene: TRBJ2-3; D gene: TRBD2; clone size: NA
CDR3 DNA: TGTGCCAGCAGCCGGGACAGGGCGGCAGATACGCAGTATTTT; CDR3 protein: CASSRDRAADTQYF; V gene: TRBV7-2; J gene: TRBJ2-3; D gene: TRBD1; clone size: NA
CDR3 DNA: TGTGCCAGCAGGGTCGGACAGTTCAGAGAAAAACTGTTTTTT; CDR3 protein: CASRVGQFREKLFF; V gene: TRBV2; J gene: TRBJ1-4; D gene: NA; clone size: few
CDR3 DNA: TGTGCCAGCAGTTTAGCGGGAGATAGCACAGATACGCAGTATTTT; CDR3 protein: CASSLAGDSTDTQYF; V gene: TRBV28; J gene: TRBJ2-3; D gene: TRBD2; clone size: NA
CDR3 DNA: TGTGCCAGCAGTGTGAGGGGGCAGGGCGCGGAGACCCAGTACTTC; CDR3 protein: CASSVRGQGAETQYF; V gene: TRBV2; J gene: TRBJ2-5; D gene: TRBD1; clone size: once
CDR3 DNA: TGTGCCAGCAGTTACGGGTTAGCGGGAGTGGGTGAGCAGTTCTTC; CDR3 protein: CASSYGLAGVGEQFF; V gene: TRBV6-5; J gene: TRBJ2-1; D gene: TRBD2; clone size: NA
CDR3 DNA: TGTGCCAGCAGCTTATTCAGACAGCCCCAGCATTTT; CDR3 protein: CASSLFRQPQHF; V gene: TRBV7-8; J gene: TRBJ1-5; D gene: NA; clone size: NA
CDR3 DNA: TGTGCCAGTAGTAATCCGGGACAGGGTGTCTATGGCTACACCTTC; CDR3 protein: CASSNPGQGVYGYTF; V gene: TRBV19; J gene: TRBJ1-2; D gene: TRBD1; clone size: NA